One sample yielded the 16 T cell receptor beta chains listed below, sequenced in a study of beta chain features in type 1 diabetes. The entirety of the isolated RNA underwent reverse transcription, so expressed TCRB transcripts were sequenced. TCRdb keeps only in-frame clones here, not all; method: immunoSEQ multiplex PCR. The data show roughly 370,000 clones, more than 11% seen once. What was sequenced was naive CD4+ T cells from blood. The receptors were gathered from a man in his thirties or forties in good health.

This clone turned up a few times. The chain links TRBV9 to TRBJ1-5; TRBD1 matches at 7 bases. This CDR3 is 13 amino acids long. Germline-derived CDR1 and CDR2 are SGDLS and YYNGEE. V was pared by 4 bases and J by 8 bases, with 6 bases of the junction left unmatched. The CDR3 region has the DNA TGTGCCAGCAGCCGGACAGGCTCAGAGCCCCAGCATTTT. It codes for CASSRTGSEPQHF.

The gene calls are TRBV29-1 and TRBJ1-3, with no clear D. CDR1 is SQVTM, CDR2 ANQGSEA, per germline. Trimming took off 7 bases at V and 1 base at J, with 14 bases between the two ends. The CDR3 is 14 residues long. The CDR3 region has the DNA TGCAGCGCCAAAGGCAGGCTATCTGGAAACACCATATATTTT. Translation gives CSAKGRLSGNTIYF.

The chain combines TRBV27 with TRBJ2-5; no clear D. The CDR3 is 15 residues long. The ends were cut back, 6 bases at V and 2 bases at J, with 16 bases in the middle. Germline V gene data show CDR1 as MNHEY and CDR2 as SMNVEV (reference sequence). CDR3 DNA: TGTGCCAGCAGCCAGGTTTGGCGGCGACAAGAGACCCAGTACTTC. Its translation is CASSQVWRRQETQYF.

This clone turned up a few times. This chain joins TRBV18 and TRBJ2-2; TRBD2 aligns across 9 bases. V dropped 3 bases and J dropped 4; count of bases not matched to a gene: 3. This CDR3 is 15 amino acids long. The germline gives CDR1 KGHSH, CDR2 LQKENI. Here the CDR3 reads CASSPGTSSTGELFF. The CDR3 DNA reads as TGTGCCAGCTCACCTGGGACTAGCTCCACCGGGGAGCTGTTTTTT.

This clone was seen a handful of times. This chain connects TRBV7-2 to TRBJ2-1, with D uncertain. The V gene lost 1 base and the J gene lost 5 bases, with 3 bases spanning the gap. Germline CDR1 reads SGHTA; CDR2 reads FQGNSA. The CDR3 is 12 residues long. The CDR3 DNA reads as TGTGCCAGCAGCTTAGTCAACAATGAGCAGTTCTTC. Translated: CASSLVNNEQFF. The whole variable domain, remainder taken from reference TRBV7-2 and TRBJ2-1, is GAGVSQSPSNKVTEKGKDVELRCDPISGHTALYWYRQSLGQGLEFLIYFQGNSAPDKSGLPSDRFSAERTGGSVSTLTIQRTQQEDSAVYLCASSLVNNEQFFGPGTRLTVL.

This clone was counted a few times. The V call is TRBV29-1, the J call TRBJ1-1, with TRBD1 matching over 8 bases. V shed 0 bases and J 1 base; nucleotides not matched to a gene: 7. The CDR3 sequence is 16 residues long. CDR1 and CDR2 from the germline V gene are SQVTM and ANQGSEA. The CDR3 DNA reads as TGCAGCGTTGAAGACGGGGCGGGGACAGGGAACACTGAAGCTTTCTTT. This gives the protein CSVEDGAGTGNTEAFF.

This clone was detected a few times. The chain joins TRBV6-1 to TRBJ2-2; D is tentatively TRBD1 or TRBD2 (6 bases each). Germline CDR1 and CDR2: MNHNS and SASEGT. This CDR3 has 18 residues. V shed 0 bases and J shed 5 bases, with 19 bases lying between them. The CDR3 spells CASSEAGALGGLTGELFF. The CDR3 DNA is TGTGCCAGCAGTGAAGCGGGGGCCCTCGGGGGCTTGACCGGGGAGCTGTTTTTT.

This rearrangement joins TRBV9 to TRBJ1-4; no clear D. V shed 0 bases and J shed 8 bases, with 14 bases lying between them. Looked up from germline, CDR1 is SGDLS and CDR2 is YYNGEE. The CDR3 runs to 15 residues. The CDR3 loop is CASSVGGQATEKLFF. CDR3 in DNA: TGTGCCAGCAGCGTAGGAGGGCAGGCTACGGAAAAACTGTTTTTT.

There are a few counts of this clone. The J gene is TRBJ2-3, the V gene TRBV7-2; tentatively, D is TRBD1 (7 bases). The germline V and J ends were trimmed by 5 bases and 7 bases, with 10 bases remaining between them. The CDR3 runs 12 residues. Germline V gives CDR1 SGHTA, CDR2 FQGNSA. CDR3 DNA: TGTGCCAGCAGCCCAGGGGGGAATACGCAGTATTTT. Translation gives CASSPGGNTQYF. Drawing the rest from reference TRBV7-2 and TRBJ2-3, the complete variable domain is GAGVSQSPSNKVTEKGKDVELRCDPISGHTALYWYRQSLGQGLEFLIYFQGNSAPDKSGLPSDRFSAERTGGSVSTLTIQRTQQEDSAVYLCASSPGGNTQYFGPGTRLTVL.

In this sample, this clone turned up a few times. The CDR3: CAISEYSGQIDIQYF. For the CDR3, the DNA is TGTGCCATCAGTGAATATAGCGGCCAGATAGACATTCAGTACTTC. V gene TRBV10-3 combines with J gene TRBJ2-4, with D possibly TRBD2 on 6 matching bases. Trimming stripped 3 bases from V and 8 bases from J, with 17 bases between. The germline gives CDR1 ENHRY, CDR2 SYGVKD. This CDR3 region has 15 residues.

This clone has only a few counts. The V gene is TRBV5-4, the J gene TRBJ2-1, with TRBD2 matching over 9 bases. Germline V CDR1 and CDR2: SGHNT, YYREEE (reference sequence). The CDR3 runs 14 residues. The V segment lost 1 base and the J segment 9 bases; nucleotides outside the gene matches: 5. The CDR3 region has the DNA TGTGCCAGCAGCTTGTCGGCTAGCGGGACTGAGCAGTTCTTC. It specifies CASSLSASGTEQFF.

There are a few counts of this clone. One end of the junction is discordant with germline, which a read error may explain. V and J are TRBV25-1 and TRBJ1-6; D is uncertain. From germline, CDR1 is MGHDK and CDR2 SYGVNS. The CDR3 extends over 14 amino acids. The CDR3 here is CASSQYANTGTLHF. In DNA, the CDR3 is TGTGCCAGCAGTCAATATGCAAACACTGGCACCCTCCACTTT. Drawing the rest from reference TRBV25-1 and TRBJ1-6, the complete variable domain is EADIYQTPRYLVIGTGKKITLECSQTMGHDKMYWYQQDPGMELHLIHYSYGVNSTEKGDLSSESTVSRIRTEHFPLTLESARPSHTSQYLCASSQYANTGTLHFGNGTRLTVT.

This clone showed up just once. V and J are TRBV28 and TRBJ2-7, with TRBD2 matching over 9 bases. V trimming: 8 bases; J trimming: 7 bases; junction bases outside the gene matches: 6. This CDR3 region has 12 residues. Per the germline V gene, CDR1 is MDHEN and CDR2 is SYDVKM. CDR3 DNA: TGTGCCAGCGGTAGCGGGAGTCGTGAGCAGTACGTC. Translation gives CASGSGSREQYV.

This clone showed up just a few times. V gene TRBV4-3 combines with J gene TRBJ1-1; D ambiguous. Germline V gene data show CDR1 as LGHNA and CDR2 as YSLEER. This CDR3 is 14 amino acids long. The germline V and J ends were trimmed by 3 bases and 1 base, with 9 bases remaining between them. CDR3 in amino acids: CASSHRGRNTEAFF. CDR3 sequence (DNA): TGCGCCAGCAGCCACAGAGGGCGGAACACTGAAGCTTTCTTT.

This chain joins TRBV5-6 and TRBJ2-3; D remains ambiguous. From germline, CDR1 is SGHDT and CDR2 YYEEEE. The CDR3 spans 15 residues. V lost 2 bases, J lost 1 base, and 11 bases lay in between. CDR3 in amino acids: CASSFVSHGTDTQYF. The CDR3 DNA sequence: TGTGCCAGCAGCTTTGTTAGTCATGGCACAGATACGCAGTATTTT.

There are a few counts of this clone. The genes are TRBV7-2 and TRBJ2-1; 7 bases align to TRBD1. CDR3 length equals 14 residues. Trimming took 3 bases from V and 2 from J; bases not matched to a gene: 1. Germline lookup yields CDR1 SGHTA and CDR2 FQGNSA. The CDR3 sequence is CASSFDRAYNEQFF. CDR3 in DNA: TGTGCCAGCAGCTTTGACAGGGCCTACAATGAGCAGTTCTTC.